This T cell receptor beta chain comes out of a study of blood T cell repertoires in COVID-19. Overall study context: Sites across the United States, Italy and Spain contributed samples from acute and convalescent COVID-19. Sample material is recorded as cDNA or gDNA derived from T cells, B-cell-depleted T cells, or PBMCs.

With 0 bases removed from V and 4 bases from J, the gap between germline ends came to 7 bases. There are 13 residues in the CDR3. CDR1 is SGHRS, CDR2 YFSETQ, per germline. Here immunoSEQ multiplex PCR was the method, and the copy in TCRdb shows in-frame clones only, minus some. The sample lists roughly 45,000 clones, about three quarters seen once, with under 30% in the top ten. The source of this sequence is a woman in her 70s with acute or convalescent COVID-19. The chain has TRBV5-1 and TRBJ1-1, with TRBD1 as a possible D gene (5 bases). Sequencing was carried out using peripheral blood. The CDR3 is CASSLAQGTEAFF. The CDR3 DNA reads TGCGCCAGCAGCTTGGCGCAGGGCACTGAAGCTTTCTTT.